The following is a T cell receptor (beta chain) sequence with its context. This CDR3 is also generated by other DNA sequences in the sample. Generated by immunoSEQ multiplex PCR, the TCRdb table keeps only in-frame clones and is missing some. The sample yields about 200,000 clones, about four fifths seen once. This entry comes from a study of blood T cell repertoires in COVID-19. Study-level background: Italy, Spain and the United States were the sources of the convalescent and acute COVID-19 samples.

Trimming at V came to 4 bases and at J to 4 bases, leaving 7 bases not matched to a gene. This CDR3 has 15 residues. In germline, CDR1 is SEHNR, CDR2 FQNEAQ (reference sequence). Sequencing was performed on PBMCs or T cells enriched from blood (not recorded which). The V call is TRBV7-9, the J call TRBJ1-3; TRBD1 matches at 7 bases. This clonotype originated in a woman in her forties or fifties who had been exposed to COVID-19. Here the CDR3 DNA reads TGTGCCAGCAGCTCCGGGACAGCGAGCGGAAACACCATATATTTT. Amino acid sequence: CASSSGTASGNTIYF.